The T cell receptor (beta chain) described here comes from a study of PD-L1 blockade in urothelial cancer. CDR3 length: 15 amino acids. Per germline, CDR1 MNHEY and CDR2 SVGAGI. Clones were read by immunoSEQ multiplex PCR, and TCRdb kept only the in-frame ones, dropping some. The repertoire includes roughly 16,000 clones, about nine tenths of them detected once, and about 13% sits in the top ten. Described time point: pretreatment peripheral blood. Regarding this clone: Sequence at one end of the junction differs from germline and may be a read error.

The rearrangement joins TRBV6-5 to TRBJ2-7; 8 bases agree with TRBD2. This receptor was taken from a man between 65 and 79 years old with urothelial cancer. Sequencing was performed on PBMCs, taken around atezolizumab (anti-PD-L1) treatment. The CDR3 protein is CASRYFSGATYEQYF. The CDR3 DNA is TGTGCCAGCAGGTACTTTAGCGGGGCTACCTACGAGCAGTACTTC.